The T cell receptor (beta chain) described here comes from a study of vaccination and CD4 T cells after COVID-19. Study-wide findings and caveats: Spike mono-reactivity held for 304 of 307 vaccine-specific clones in convalescent patients.

Treatment specified: roughly nine-day PBMC culture with coronavirus spike peptide pools or control peptides (ViraFEST assay). CD4+ T cells that came from the unexposed donor were collected before the COVID-19 pandemic (2011-2018). Oncomine TCR Beta short-read sequencing was applied to DNA from cultured CD4+ T cells. Genomic DNA was drawn out of CD4+ T cells grown in culture. Using its own MiXCR run on the PCR reads, TCRdb lists one record per CDR3 protein. The sample yields more than 6,000 distinct CDR3 sequences, 30% to 45% seen once. Comment on this clonotype: Antigen unknown.

The CDR3 runs 14 residues. Trimming pared 0 bases from V and 4 bases from J, leaving 9 bases between. CDR1 and CDR2 from the germline V gene are MNHEY and SVGAGI. The sequenced material came from CD4+ T cells from blood, cultured in vitro. This TCR was sampled from a human donor in good health. The chain links TRBV6-5 to TRBJ1-2; perhaps TRBD1 as D (5 bases). CDR3 sequence: CASSYSGQGYGYTF. Written as DNA, the CDR3 is TGTGCCAGCAGTTACTCAGGCCAGGGCTATGGCTACACCTTC.